The 2 T cell receptor beta chains given below trace back to one sample, sequenced in a study of T cells in Graves' hyperthyroidism and ophthalmopathy. Amplification of TCR beta CDR3 regions used RNA as the template. TCR CDR3 regions were first amplified by RT-PCR with HTBI primers. TCRdb re-derived calls from the multiplex PCR reads in MiXCR, one entry per CDR3 protein. The data contain 600,000 or so distinct CDR3 sequences, roughly 17% of them singletons. The specimen sequenced was blood. Receptor source: a woman in her 30s with Graves' hyperthyroidism.

This clonotype was seen ten or more times. The chain uses TRBV28 and TRBJ2-3; D not certain. Trimming took 6 bases from V and 5 from J, leaving 12 bases between them. In germline, CDR1 is MDHEN, CDR2 SYDVKM. This CDR3 is 13 amino acids long. The CDR3 bases are TGTGCCAGCAGCGTTCCCTTCGAAGATACGCAGTATTTT. It codes for CASSVPFEDTQYF. The complete variable domain, with remaining parts taken from reference TRBV28 and TRBJ2-3, reads DVKVTQSSRYLVKRTGEKVFLECVQDMDHENMFWYRQDPGLGLRLIYFSYDVKMKEKGDIPEGYSVSREKKERFSLILESASTNQTSMYLCASSVPFEDTQYFGPGTRLTVL.

V is TRBV28 and J is TRBJ1-2; weak D call: TRBD1 (6 bases). This CDR3 is built from 13 residues. CDR1 MDHEN and CDR2 SYDVKM come from the germline V gene. The V and J ends lost 7 bases and 8 bases respectively, with 17 bases between them. CDR3 protein: CASNSGGGRGYTF. In nucleotides, the CDR3 is TGTGCCAGCAATTCCGGGGGCGGACGGGGCTACACCTTC.